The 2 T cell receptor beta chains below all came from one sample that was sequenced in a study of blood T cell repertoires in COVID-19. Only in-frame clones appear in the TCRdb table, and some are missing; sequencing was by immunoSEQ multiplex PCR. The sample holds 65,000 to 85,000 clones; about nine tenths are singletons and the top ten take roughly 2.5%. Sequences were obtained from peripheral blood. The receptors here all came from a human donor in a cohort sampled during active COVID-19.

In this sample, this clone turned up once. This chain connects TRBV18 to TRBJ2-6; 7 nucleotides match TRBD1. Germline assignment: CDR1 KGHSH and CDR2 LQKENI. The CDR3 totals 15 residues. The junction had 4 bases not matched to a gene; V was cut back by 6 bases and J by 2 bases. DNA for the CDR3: TGTGCCAGCTCCGACAGGGAGACTGGGGCCAACGTCCTGACTTTC. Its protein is CASSDRETGANVLTF.

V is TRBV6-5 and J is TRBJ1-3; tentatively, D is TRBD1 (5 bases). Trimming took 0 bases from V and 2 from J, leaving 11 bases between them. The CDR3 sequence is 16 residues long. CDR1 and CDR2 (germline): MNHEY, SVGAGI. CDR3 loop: CASSYSQGLTGNTIYF. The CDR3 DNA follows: TGTGCCAGCAGTTACTCGCAGGGATTGACTGGAAACACCATATATTTT.